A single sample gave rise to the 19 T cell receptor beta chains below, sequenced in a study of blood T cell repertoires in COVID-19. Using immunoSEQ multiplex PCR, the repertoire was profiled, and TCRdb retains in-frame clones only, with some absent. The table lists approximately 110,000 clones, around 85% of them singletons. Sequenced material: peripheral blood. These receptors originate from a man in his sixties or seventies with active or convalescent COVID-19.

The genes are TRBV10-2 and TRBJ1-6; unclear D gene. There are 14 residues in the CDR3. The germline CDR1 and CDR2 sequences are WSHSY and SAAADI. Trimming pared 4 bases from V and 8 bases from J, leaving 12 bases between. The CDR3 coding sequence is TGCGCCAGCAGTGTGGGTACGGGGTATTCACCCCTCCACTTT. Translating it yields CASSVGTGYSPLHF.

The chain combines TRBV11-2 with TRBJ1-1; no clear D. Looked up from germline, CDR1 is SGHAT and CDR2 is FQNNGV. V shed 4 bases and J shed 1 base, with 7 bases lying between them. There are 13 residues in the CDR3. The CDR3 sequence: CASSYPGNTEAFF. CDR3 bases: TGTGCCAGCAGCTACCCAGGGAACACTGAAGCTTTCTTT.

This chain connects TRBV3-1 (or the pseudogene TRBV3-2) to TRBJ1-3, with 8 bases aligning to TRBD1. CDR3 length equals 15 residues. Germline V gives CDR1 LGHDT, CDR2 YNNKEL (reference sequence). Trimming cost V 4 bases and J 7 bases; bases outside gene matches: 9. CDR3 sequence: CASSLRRQGRNTIYF. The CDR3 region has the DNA TGTGCCAGCAGCCTTCGGAGACAGGGGCGCAACACCATATATTTT.

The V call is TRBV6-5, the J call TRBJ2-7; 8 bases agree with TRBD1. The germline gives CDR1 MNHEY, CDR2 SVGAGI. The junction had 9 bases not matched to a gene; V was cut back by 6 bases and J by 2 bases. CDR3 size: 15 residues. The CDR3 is CASSRDRNFPYEQYF. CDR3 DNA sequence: TGTGCCAGCAGCCGGGACAGGAATTTTCCCTACGAGCAGTACTTC.

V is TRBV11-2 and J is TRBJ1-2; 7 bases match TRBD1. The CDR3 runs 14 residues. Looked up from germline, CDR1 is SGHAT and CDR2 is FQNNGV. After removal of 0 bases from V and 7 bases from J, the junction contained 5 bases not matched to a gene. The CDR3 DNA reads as TGTGCCAGCAGCTTAGATACAGGGGCGGGTGGCTACACCTTC. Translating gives CASSLDTGAGGYTF.

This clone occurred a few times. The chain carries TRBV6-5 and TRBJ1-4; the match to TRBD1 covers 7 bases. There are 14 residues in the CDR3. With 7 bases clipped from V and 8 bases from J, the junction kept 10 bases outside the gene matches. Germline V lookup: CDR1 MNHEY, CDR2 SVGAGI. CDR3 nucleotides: TGTGCCAGCAAGGGACGGGACAGAGGGGAAAAACTGTTTTTT. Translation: CASKGRDRGEKLFF.

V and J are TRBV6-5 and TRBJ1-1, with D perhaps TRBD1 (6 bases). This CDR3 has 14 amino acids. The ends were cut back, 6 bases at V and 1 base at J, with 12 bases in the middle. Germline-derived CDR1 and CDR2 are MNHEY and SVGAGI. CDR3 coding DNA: TGTGCCAGCAGCGGACAGAAGAGGAACACTGAAGCTTTCTTT. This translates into CASSGQKRNTEAFF.

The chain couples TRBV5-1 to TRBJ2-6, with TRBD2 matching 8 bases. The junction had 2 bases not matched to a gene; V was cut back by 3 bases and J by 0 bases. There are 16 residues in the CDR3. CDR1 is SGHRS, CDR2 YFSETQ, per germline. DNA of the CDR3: TGCGCCAGCAGCTCGGGGGGGAGCTCTGGGGCCAACGTCCTGACTTTC. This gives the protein CASSSGGSSGANVLTF.

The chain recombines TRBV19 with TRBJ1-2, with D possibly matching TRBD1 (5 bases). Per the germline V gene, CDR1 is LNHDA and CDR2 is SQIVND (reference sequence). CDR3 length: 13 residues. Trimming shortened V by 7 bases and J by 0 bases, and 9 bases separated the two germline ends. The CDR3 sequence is CASTSTANYGYTF. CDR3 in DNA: TGTGCCAGTACCTCGACAGCTAACTATGGCTACACCTTC. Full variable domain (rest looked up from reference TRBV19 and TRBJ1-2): DGGITQSPKYLFRKEGQNVTLSCEQNLNHDAMYWYRQDPGQGLRLIYYSQIVNDFQKGDIAEGYSVSREKKESFPLTVTSAQKNPTAFYLCASTSTANYGYTFGSGTRLTVV.

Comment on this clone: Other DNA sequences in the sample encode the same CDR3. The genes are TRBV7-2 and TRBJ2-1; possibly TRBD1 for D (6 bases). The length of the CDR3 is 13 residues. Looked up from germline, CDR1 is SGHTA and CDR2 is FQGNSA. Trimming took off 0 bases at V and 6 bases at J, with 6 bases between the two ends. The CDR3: CASSLAGANEQFF. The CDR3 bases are TGTGCCAGCAGCTTAGCGGGGGCCAATGAGCAGTTCTTC.

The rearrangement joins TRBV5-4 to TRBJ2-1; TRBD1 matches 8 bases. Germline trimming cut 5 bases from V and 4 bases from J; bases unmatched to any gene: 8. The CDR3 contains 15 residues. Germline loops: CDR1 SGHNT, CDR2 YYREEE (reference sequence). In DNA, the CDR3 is TGTGCCAGCAGTTTCGACAGGGGAGAGTACAATGAGCAGTTCTTC. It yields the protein CASSFDRGEYNEQFF.

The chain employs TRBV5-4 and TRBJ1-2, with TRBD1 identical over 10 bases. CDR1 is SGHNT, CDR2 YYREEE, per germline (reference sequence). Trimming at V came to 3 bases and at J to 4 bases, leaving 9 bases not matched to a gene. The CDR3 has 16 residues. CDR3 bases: TGTGCCAGCAGCTCCGGGACAGGGGTCTCCCTCTATGGCTACACCTTC. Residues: CASSSGTGVSLYGYTF.

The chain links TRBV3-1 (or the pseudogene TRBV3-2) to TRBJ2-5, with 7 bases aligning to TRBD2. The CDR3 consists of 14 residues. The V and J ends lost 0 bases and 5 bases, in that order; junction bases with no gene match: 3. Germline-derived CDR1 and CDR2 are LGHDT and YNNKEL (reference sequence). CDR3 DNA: TGTGCCAGCAGCCAAGAGGGGCGGGGGGAGACCCAGTACTTC. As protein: CASSQEGRGETQYF.

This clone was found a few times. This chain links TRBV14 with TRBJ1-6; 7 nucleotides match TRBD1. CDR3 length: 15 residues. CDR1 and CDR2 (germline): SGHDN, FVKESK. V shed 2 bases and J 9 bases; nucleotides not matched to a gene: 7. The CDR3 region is CASSQLQGKVSPLHF. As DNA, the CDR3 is TGTGCCAGCAGCCAATTACAGGGGAAAGTTTCACCCCTCCACTTT.

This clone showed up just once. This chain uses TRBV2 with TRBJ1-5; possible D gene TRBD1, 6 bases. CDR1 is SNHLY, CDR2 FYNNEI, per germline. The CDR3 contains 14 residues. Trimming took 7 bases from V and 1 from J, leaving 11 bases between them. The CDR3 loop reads CASNGQGSNQPQHF. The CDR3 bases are TGTGCCAGCAATGGTCAGGGGAGCAATCAGCCCCAGCATTTT.

CDR3 nucleotides: TGTGCCAGCACTAAAGGACTAGCGGGAGGGCGCGGTCGGGGAAACATTCAGTACTTC. Its protein product is CASTKGLAGGRGRGNIQYF. This sequence joins TRBV28 and TRBJ2-4; TRBD2 agrees at 15 bases. The J segment lost 6 bases and the V segment lost 7 bases, leaving 16 bases of the junction unmatched. The CDR3 has 19 amino acids. The germline CDR1 and CDR2 sequences are MDHEN and SYDVKM.

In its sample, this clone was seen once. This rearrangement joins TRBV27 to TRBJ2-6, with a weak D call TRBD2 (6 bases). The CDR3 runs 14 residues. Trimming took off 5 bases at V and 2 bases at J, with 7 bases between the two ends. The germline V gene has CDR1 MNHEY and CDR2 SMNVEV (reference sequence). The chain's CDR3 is CASSAGTGANVLTF. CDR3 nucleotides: TGTGCCAGCAGTGCGGGGACTGGGGCCAACGTCCTGACTTTC.

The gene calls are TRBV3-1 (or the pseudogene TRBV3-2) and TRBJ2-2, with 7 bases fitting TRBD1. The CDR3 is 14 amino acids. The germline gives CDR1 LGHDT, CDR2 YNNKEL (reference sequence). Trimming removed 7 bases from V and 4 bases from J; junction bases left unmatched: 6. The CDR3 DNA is TGTGCCAGCACCTTGACAGGGTCCACCGGGGAGCTGTTTTTT. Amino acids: CASTLTGSTGELFF.

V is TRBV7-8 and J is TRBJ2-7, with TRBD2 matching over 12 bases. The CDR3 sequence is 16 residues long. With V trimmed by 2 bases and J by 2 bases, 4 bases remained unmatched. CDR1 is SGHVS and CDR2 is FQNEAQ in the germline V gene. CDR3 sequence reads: CASSLTSGGLTYEQYF. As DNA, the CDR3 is TGTGCCAGCAGCTTAACTAGCGGGGGGCTCACCTACGAGCAGTACTTC.